This T cell receptor (beta chain) is drawn from a study of blood T cell repertoires in COVID-19. Study as a whole: Sites across the United States, Italy and Spain contributed samples from acute and convalescent COVID-19. PBMCs, B-cell-depleted T cells, or T cells were the source of the cDNA or gDNA that made up the material.

Germline V gene lookup returns CDR1 MNHEY and CDR2 SMNVEV (reference sequence). This CDR3 contains 16 residues. V shed 6 bases and J shed 2 bases, with 16 bases lying between them. Per the authors' pipeline: Estimation of nucleated cell counts relied on the amplification of reference gene primers. Repertoires were generated with immunoSEQ multiplex PCR, while TCRdb's copy carries only in-frame clones and drops some. V and J calls and clone size are as listed in that table; D and trimming were resolved from the DNA. The table shows 300,000 to 400,000 clones, with 85% to 90% occurring only once. This chain links TRBV27 with TRBJ2-2, with TRBD1 as a possible D gene (6 bases). The sample was peripheral blood. This sequence originates from a human donor in a cohort sampled during active COVID-19. CDR3 sequence: CASRLLGTQNTGELFF. The CDR3 nucleotides read TGTGCCAGCAGGCTTCTCGGGACACAAAACACCGGGGAGCTGTTTTTT.